The 26 T cell receptor beta chains listed next were all sequenced from one sample in a study of PD-L1 blockade in urothelial cancer. The protocol was immunoSEQ multiplex PCR, while the TCRdb copy is restricted to in-frame clones and leaves out a portion. The repertoire consists of 70,000 to 75,000 clones, with 80% to 85% occurring once and the leading ten covering 9% to 9.5%. Time point meaning: pretreatment peripheral blood. Material: PBMCs, obtained around atezolizumab (anti-PD-L1) treatment. Receptors originate from a woman in her seventies with urothelial cancer.

About this clone itself: This sample includes further DNA sequences coding for the same CDR3. The CDR3 region has the DNA TGTGCCAGCAGCTTGGGCAGTTACGAGCAGTACTTC. It is translated as CASSLGSYEQYF. The rearrangement uses TRBV7-9 and TRBJ2-7; D ambiguous. V shed 3 bases and J shed 4 bases, with 7 bases lying between them. The CDR3 is 12 amino acids. Germline V gene sequence: CDR1 SEHNR, CDR2 FQNEAQ (reference sequence).

J is TRBJ1-4 and V is TRBV5-1, with TRBD1 identical over 8 bases. Germline trimming cut 4 bases from V and 8 bases from J; bases unmatched to any gene: 10. CDR3 length equals 15 residues. Germline assignment: CDR1 SGHRS and CDR2 YFSETQ. CDR3 protein: CASSVTGTGGEKLFF. The CDR3 DNA reads TGCGCCAGCAGCGTCACCGGGACAGGAGGAGAAAAACTGTTTTTT.

V gene TRBV15 combines with J gene TRBJ2-7; TRBD2 is a possible D gene (6 bases). CDR1 LNHNV and CDR2 YYDKDF come from the germline V gene (reference sequence). V was trimmed by 1 base and J by 2 bases, leaving 9 bases between them. The CDR3 length is 14 residues. CDR3 in DNA: TGTGCCACCAGCAGAGGCCCGGGGGCCTACGAGCAGTACTTC. Protein product: CATSRGPGAYEQYF.

In its sample, this clone was seen a few times. The rearrangement joins TRBV6-5 to TRBJ1-6; D is ambiguous. There are 13 residues in the CDR3. Germline values: CDR1 MNHEY, CDR2 SVGAGI. V lost 8 bases, J lost 7 bases, and 12 bases lay in between. The CDR3 nucleotides are TGTGCCAGCGGGCTGTTGGCCAATTCACCCCTCCACTTT. Translated, it gives CASGLLANSPLHF.

V and J are TRBV25-1 and TRBJ2-3; 7 bases are shared with TRBD2. The CDR3 contains 14 residues. V trimming: 5 bases; J trimming: 1 base; junction bases outside the gene matches: 3. CDR1 is MGHDK and CDR2 is SYGVNS in the germline V gene. DNA of the CDR3: TGTGCCAGCAGTTTCCGGGGGGGCACAGATACGCAGTATTTT. Its translation: CASSFRGGTDTQYF.

This clone showed up just once. The chain combines TRBV9 with TRBJ2-2, with D uncertain. CDR1 is SGDLS and CDR2 is YYNGEE in the germline V gene. This CDR3 contains 17 residues. With 0 bases removed from V and 5 bases from J, the gap between germline ends came to 17 bases. The CDR3 reads CASSVGLLESGTGELFF. As DNA, the CDR3 is TGTGCCAGCAGCGTAGGACTGTTGGAATCGGGTACCGGGGAGCTGTTTTTT.

The chain carries TRBV2 and TRBJ1-5, with D uncertain. The germline CDR1 and CDR2 sequences are SNHLY and FYNNEI. V gave up 3 bases and J gave up 4 bases, with 7 bases separating them. This CDR3 comprises 13 residues. In DNA form, the CDR3 reads TGTGCCAGCAGTGATCCCCCTAATCAGCCCCAGCATTTT. Encoded protein: CASSDPPNQPQHF.

The gene calls are TRBV5-1 and TRBJ2-2; maybe TRBD1 (6 bases). This CDR3 spans 17 amino acids. V lost 4 bases and J lost 6, with 22 bases in between. Per the germline V gene, CDR1 is SGHRS and CDR2 is YFSETQ. The CDR3 region has the DNA TGCGCCAGCAGCGCCGGTAACACAGGGTTGGCTGCCGGGGAGCTGTTTTTT. This encodes CASSAGNTGLAAGELFF.

This clone has a handful of counts. The chain has TRBV2 and TRBJ1-2; D gene unclear. The CDR3 has 13 residues. Trimming stripped 5 bases from V and 4 bases from J, with 11 bases between. Germline lookup yields CDR1 SNHLY and CDR2 FYNNEI. Here the CDR3 reads CASSPGEGYGYTF. CDR3 coding DNA: TGTGCCAGCAGTCCGGGTGAGGGCTATGGCTACACCTTC. The whole variable domain, remainder taken from reference TRBV2 and TRBJ1-2, is EPEVTQTPSHQVTQMGQEVILRCVPISNHLYFYWYRQILGQKVEFLVSFYNNEISEKSEIFDDQFSVERPDGSNFTLKIRSTKLEDSAMYFCASSPGEGYGYTFGSGTRLTVV.

This sequence joins TRBV6-1 and TRBJ1-1; the match to TRBD1 covers 9 bases. Germline V gene data show CDR1 as MNHNS and CDR2 as SASEGT. V lost 5 bases and J lost 1; bases outside the gene matches: 5. The length of the CDR3 is 15 residues. The CDR3 bases are TGTGCCAGCAGTCAACAGGGGGCCCAGAACACTGAAGCTTTCTTT. Its translation is CASSQQGAQNTEAFF.

This CDR3 reads CASSQLPGQGYEQYF. The CDR3 coding sequence is TGCGCCAGCAGCCAGTTACCGGGACAGGGGTACGAGCAGTACTTC. This chain joins TRBV4-3 and TRBJ2-7; the match to TRBD1 covers 10 bases. Germline V CDR1 and CDR2: LGHNA, YSLEER. The CDR3 is 15 residues long. J lost 4 bases, V lost 3 bases, and 6 bases had no gene match.

The chain carries TRBV7-2 and TRBJ2-1, with D possibly being TRBD2 (5 bases). CDR3 length equals 13 residues. Germline V gives CDR1 SGHTA, CDR2 FQGNSA. Trimming took off 3 bases at V and 4 bases at J, with 7 bases between the two ends. The CDR3 DNA is TGTGCCAGCAGCTTCGGACTTTACAATGAGCAGTTCTTC. Residues: CASSFGLYNEQFF. Full variable domain (remainder filled in from reference TRBV7-2 and TRBJ2-1): GAGVSQSPSNKVTEKGKDVELRCDPISGHTALYWYRQSLGQGLEFLIYFQGNSAPDKSGLPSDRFSAERTGGSVSTLTIQRTQQEDSAVYLCASSFGLYNEQFFGPGTRLTVL.

V usage is TRBV30 and J usage is TRBJ1-2; D might be TRBD1 (6 bases). CDR3 size: 14 residues. Trimming stripped 2 bases from V and 5 bases from J, with 15 bases between. The germline V gene has CDR1 GTSNPN and CDR2 SVGIG (reference sequence). The chain's CDR3 is CAWSPGHNFYGYTF. As DNA, the CDR3 is TGTGCCTGGAGTCCGGGACACAATTTTTATGGCTACACCTTC.

The chain combines TRBV5-4 with TRBJ1-1; 7 positions match TRBD1. Germline trimming cut 2 bases from V and 1 base from J; bases unmatched to any gene: 5. The V gene's germline CDR1 is SGHNT and CDR2 YYREEE (reference sequence). CDR3 length: 15 amino acids. CDR3: CASSFTGQTNTEAFF. As DNA, the CDR3 is TGTGCCAGCAGCTTTACGGGACAGACGAACACTGAAGCTTTCTTT.

The chain couples TRBV28 to TRBJ1-1; 11 bases align to TRBD1. This CDR3 comprises 16 residues. Germline loops: CDR1 MDHEN, CDR2 SYDVKM. J was trimmed by 5 bases and V by 6 bases; bases with no gene match: 11. The DNA of the CDR3 is TGTGCCAGCAGGACCCTAGGACAGGGGGCATGGACTGAAGCTTTCTTT. Translated, it gives CASRTLGQGAWTEAFF.

The chain uses TRBV7-9 and TRBJ1-1; 8 bases map to TRBD1. The CDR3 is 18 residues long. The V segment lost 5 bases and the J segment 2 bases; nucleotides outside the gene matches: 16. CDR1 and CDR2 (germline): SEHNR, FQNEAQ (reference sequence). Here the CDR3 reads CASSKQTPRTGLNTEAFF. CDR3 DNA sequence: TGTGCCAGCAGCAAACAAACCCCTAGGACAGGGCTAAACACTGAAGCTTTCTTT.

The chain is built from TRBV5-1 and TRBJ2-3; 7 bases line up with TRBD1. Germline assignment: CDR1 SGHRS and CDR2 YFSETQ. This CDR3 spans 16 amino acids. V lost 3 bases and J lost 3; bases outside the gene matches: 10. As DNA, the CDR3 is TGCGCCAGCAGCTCCATAAGACAGGGCAGAACAGATACGCAGTATTTT. Protein: CASSSIRQGRTDTQYF.

The chain employs TRBV9 and TRBJ2-5, with a tentative D call TRBD2 (5 bases). This CDR3 has 15 amino acids. Germline V gives CDR1 SGDLS, CDR2 YYNGEE. Deletions cut 2 bases from V and 2 bases from J, with 13 bases between. CDR3 nucleotides: TGTGCCAGCAGCGTCCGACCGACGGGGCAAGAGACCCAGTACTTC. Translating gives CASSVRPTGQETQYF.

The chain uses TRBV4-2 and TRBJ1-3, with D possibly being TRBD1 (5 bases). V shed 4 bases and J shed 6 bases, with 16 bases lying between them. Germline CDR1 LGHNA, CDR2 YNFKEQ. The CDR3 has 15 residues. In nucleotides, the CDR3 is TGTGCCAGCAGCCGTGCTGGCCAGGGACTAAACACCATATATTTT. Translating gives CASSRAGQGLNTIYF.

This clone occurred once. The V call is TRBV30, the J call TRBJ1-5; no clear D gene. Germline V gene data show CDR1 as GTSNPN and CDR2 as SVGIG (reference sequence). Trimming pared 0 bases from V and 0 bases from J, leaving 6 bases between. CDR3 size: 14 residues. The CDR3 spells CAWSVQLSNQPQHF. CDR3 sequence (DNA): TGTGCCTGGAGTGTACAGCTTAGCAATCAGCCCCAGCATTTT. Supplemented by reference TRBV30 and TRBJ1-5, the full variable domain reads SQTIHQWPATLVQPVGSPLSLECTVEGTSNPNLYWYRQAAGRGLQLLFYSVGIGQISSEVPQNLSASRPQDRQFILSSKKLLLSDSGFYLCAWSVQLSNQPQHFGDGTRLSIL.

This clone occurred once. The CDR3 region has the DNA TGTGCCAGCAGCTTAGGACGGGACGAGCAGTACTTC. Encoded protein: CASSLGRDEQYF. The rearrangement uses TRBV7-6 and TRBJ2-7; D ambiguous. Germline assignment: CDR1 SGHVS and CDR2 FNYEAQ. V was pared by 1 base and J by 5 bases, with 6 bases between. This CDR3 spans 12 amino acids. The full variable domain, in which reference TRBV7-6 and TRBJ2-7 provide the parts outside the CDR3, is GAGVSQSPRYKVTKRGQDVALRCDPISGHVSLYWYRQALGQGPEFLTYFNYEAQQDKSGLPNDRFSAERPEGSISTLTIQRTEQRDSAMYRCASSLGRDEQYFGPGTRLTVT.

The chain combines TRBV10-3 with TRBJ2-2; D unclear. The CDR3 has 16 residues. Germline V lookup: CDR1 ENHRY, CDR2 SYGVKD. The ends were cut back, 0 bases at V and 3 bases at J, with 11 bases in the middle. CDR3 residues: CAISESIGSDTGELFF. In nucleotides, the CDR3 is TGTGCCATCAGTGAGTCGATCGGGTCGGACACCGGGGAGCTGTTTTTT.

J is TRBJ2-3 and V is TRBV2; the match to TRBD2 covers 11 bases. The CDR3 consists of 16 residues. Per the germline V gene, CDR1 is SNHLY and CDR2 is FYNNEI. Trimming cost V 2 bases and J 3 bases; bases outside gene matches: 4. CDR3 bases: TGTGCCAGCAGTGAACTAGCGGGAGGAACAACAGATACGCAGTATTTT. Amino acids: CASSELAGGTTDTQYF.

The J gene is TRBJ1-4, the V gene TRBV4-3, with TRBD1 matching 7 bases. CDR3 size: 15 residues. Germline loops: CDR1 LGHNA, CDR2 YSLEER. V dropped 2 bases and J dropped 5; count of bases not matched to a gene: 5. CDR3 DNA sequence: TGCGCCAGCAGCCAACCCGGGACAGCAAATGAAAAACTGTTTTTT. Protein sequence: CASSQPGTANEKLFF.

This clone has only a few counts. The rearrangement links TRBV30 to TRBJ2-3; D perhaps matches TRBD2 (6 bases). V lost 4 bases and J 0 bases, leaving 17 bases between the germline ends. Germline V gives CDR1 GTSNPN, CDR2 SVGIG (reference sequence). The CDR3 loop spans 16 amino acids. The CDR3, as DNA: TGTGCCTGGAATCCTGGACGGGGACTTAGCACAGATACGCAGTATTTT. Amino acids: CAWNPGRGLSTDTQYF.

The gene calls are TRBV15 and TRBJ1-2; D is possibly TRBD1 (6 bases). V lost 2 bases and J lost 2, with 12 bases in between. In germline, CDR1 is LNHNV, CDR2 YYDKDF (reference sequence). The CDR3 totals 15 residues. CDR3 nucleotide sequence: TGTGCCACCAGCAGACGAGACAGGCTCAACTATGGCTACACCTTC. The encoded protein is CATSRRDRLNYGYTF.